A selection of T cell receptor beta chains follows, all from one sample in a study of identifying expanded T cells in peripheral blood. Using immunoSEQ multiplex PCR, the repertoire was profiled, and TCRdb retains in-frame clones only, with some absent. The data contain approximately 94,000 clones, around nine tenths of them seen just once; the ten biggest clones take up about 5.9%. Material for sequencing was blood. These receptors were taken from a person aged 18 to 70 in good health. Both conserved end residues are part of each CDR3. Fields, in order: clone size, D gene, V gene, J gene, CDR3 protein, CDR3 DNA. D genes are given only for firm matches. Size tells how often a clone was seen (once, few, many) or the class of an expanded clone, and some rows leave it out.

>.|TRBD1|TRBV13|TRBJ2-1
CASSGRDRAINEQFF
TGTGCCAGCAGCGGCCGGGACAGGGCAATCAATGAGCAGTTCTTC
>.|TRBD1|TRBV19|TRBJ1-1
CASSISNRGGSEAFF
TGTGCCAGTAGTATTTCGAACAGGGGGGGATCTGAAGCTTTCTTT
>once|.|TRBV5-5|TRBJ1-6
CASSLSTGTPYNSPLHF
TGTGCCAGCAGCTTGTCTACCGGGACACCCTATAATTCACCCCTCCACTTT
>.|.|TRBV9|TRBJ2-5
CASSVAQETQYF
TGTGCCAGCAGCGTAGCCCAAGAGACCCAGTACTTC
>.|TRBD1|TRBV6-5|TRBJ1-3
CASSYTPQGAGNTIYF
TGTGCCAGCAGTTACACACCACAGGGGGCTGGAAACACCATATATTTT
>.|.|TRBV2|TRBJ2-3
CASRFFPDTQYF
TGTGCCAGCAGGTTTTTTCCAGATACGCAGTATTTT
>.|.|TRBV6-1|TRBJ2-5
CASKRSPKETQYF
TGTGCCAGCAAACGGTCCCCCAAAGAGACCCAGTACTTC
>.|TRBD1|TRBV15|TRBJ1-2
CATSRLTGGVGLYGYTF
TGTGCCACCAGCAGATTGACAGGGGGGGTAGGATTATATGGCTACACCTTC
>.|TRBD1|TRBV18|TRBJ1-5
CASSPPGTGSFGNQPQHF
TGTGCCAGCTCGCCGCCCGGGACAGGGAGTTTTGGCAATCAGCCCCAGCATTTT
>.|TRBD1|TRBV10-2|TRBJ2-7
CASSRQGSQSYEQYF
TGCGCCAGCAGTCGACAGGGGTCTCAGTCCTACGAGCAGTACTTC
>.|.|TRBV30|TRBJ2-1
CAWSVANSYNEQFF
TGTGCCTGGAGTGTAGCGAACTCCTACAATGAGCAGTTCTTC
>.|TRBD1|TRBV14|TRBJ1-2
CASSQRGQNYGYTF
TGTGCCAGCAGCCAAAGGGGACAGAACTATGGCTACACCTTC
>.|.|TRBV20-1|TRBJ2-5
CSASAETQYF
TGCAGTGCTAGTGCAGAGACCCAGTACTTC
>few|.|TRBV30|TRBJ1-2
CAWSRGGNYGYTF
TGTGCCTGGAGTCGGGGTGGCAACTATGGCTACACCTTC
>once|.|TRBV7-8|TRBJ2-1
CASSLVSYEQFF
TGTGCCAGCAGCTTAGTTAGTTATGAGCAGTTCTTC
>.|.|TRBV29-1|TRBJ2-4
CSVPRSLGAKNIQYF
TGCAGCGTTCCCCGGAGTTTGGGGGCCAAAAACATTCAGTACTTC
>.|.|TRBV30|TRBJ2-3
CACLGPGSSTTQYF
TGTGCCTGTTTAGGACCGGGGAGCAGTACGACGCAGTATTTT
>.|TRBD2|TRBV13|TRBJ2-3
CASSLGTKGTQYF
TGTGCCAGCAGCCTCGGGACTAAGGGTACGCAGTATTTT
>few|.|TRBV7-8|TRBJ1-5
CASRMKGSNQPQHF
TGTGCCAGCAGGATGAAGGGAAGCAATCAGCCCCAGCATTTT
>once|TRBD2|TRBV19|TRBJ2-1
CASSFGTSGSRARNEQFF
TGTGCCAGTAGTTTCGGGACTAGCGGGAGTCGAGCGCGCAATGAGCAGTTCTTC
>.|.|TRBV25-1|TRBJ2-5
CASSESGSAETQYF
TGTGCCAGCAGTGAATCGGGCTCGGCAGAGACCCAGTACTTC
>.|.|TRBV4-3|TRBJ1-2
CASSPASGNFYGYTF
TGCGCCAGCAGCCCCGCCTCAGGGAATTTCTATGGCTACACCTTC
>.|.|TRBV9|TRBJ2-1
CASSPRTENNEQFF
TGTGCCAGCAGCCCTCGGACCGAGAACAATGAGCAGTTCTTC
>.|.|TRBV28|TRBJ2-3
CASSPEGRGRWDTQYF
TGTGCCAGCAGTCCCGAGGGGAGGGGGCGTTGGGATACGCAGTATTTT